Below are 19 T cell receptor beta chains sequenced from a single sample in a study of cytomegalovirus exposure and HLA in healthy donors. The PCR ran on 60 Vbeta and 13 Jbeta primers. The method was immunoSEQ multiplex PCR; TCRdb's version includes in-frame clones alone and lacks a portion of them. Of around 90,000 clones in the sample, around 67% were seen once. Material for sequencing was PBMCs. Receptor source: a human donor in good health.

The chain links TRBV12-5 to TRBJ1-4; no clear D. Trimming took 0 bases from V and 1 from J, leaving 9 bases between them. Germline V gene data show CDR1 as LGHNT and CDR2 as FRNRAP. CDR3 length equals 16 residues. The CDR3 bases are TGTGCTAGTGGTTTGGTAATCGGGGTAACTAATGAAAAACTGTTTTTT. Its protein product is CASGLVIGVTNEKLFF.

This chain connects TRBV4-3 to TRBJ1-4; 10 positions match TRBD1. CDR3 length equals 16 residues. Germline V gene lookup returns CDR1 LGHNA and CDR2 YSLEER. Trimming at V came to 1 base and at J to 6 bases, leaving 5 bases not matched to a gene. In nucleotides, the CDR3 is TGCGCCAGCAGCCAAGCCGGGACAGGGGCCGATGAAAAACTGTTTTTT. Its translation: CASSQAGTGADEKLFF.

This chain connects TRBV7-2 to TRBJ2-2, with D tentatively TRBD2 (7 bases). The CDR3 has 14 residues. V dropped 2 bases and J dropped 9 bases, with 13 bases sitting between them. The germline V gene has CDR1 SGHTA and CDR2 FQGNSA. Here the CDR3 reads CASSLSYGGRELFF. The CDR3 nucleotides are TGTGCCAGCAGCTTATCCTACGGGGGGCGGGAGCTGTTTTTT.

A few counts support this clone. The rearrangement uses TRBV5-8 and TRBJ2-7, with 7 bases lining up with TRBD2. V trimming: 5 bases; J trimming: 3 bases; junction bases outside the gene matches: 5. This CDR3 contains 13 residues. CDR1 and CDR2 (germline): SGHTS, YDEGEE. The CDR3 reads CASRVTSFYEQYF. For the CDR3, the DNA is TGTGCCAGCAGAGTGACTAGCTTCTACGAGCAGTACTTC.

This chain connects TRBV10-3 to TRBJ2-3, with D perhaps matching TRBD2 (5 bases). Trimming removed 2 bases from V and 0 bases from J, with 9 bases in between. This CDR3 is 15 amino acids long. The germline V gene has CDR1 ENHRY and CDR2 SYGVKD. CDR3 in DNA: TGTGCCATCAGTGAGGGGAGCCCTAGCACAGATACGCAGTATTTT. Its protein product is CAISEGSPSTDTQYF.

V usage is TRBV9 and J usage is TRBJ2-3; TRBD2 agrees at 11 bases. With V trimmed by 4 bases and J by 10 bases, 17 bases remained unmatched. Germline loops: CDR1 SGDLS, CDR2 YYNGEE. This CDR3 comprises 17 residues. CDR3 bases: TGTGCCAGCAGCACTCCCAGGTCTAGCGGGGGGTCCCATGCGCAGTATTTT. Its protein is CASSTPRSSGGSHAQYF.

This chain connects TRBV5-5 to TRBJ1-5; TRBD1 is a possible D gene (5 bases). This CDR3 is 13 amino acids long. The germline CDR1 and CDR2 sequences are SGHKS and YYEKEE (reference sequence). Trimming removed 5 bases at V and 5 bases at J, with 11 bases between. CDR3 sequence (DNA): TGTGCCAGCAGTACTCAGGGCGATCAGCCCCAGCATTTT. This codes for CASSTQGDQPQHF.

The J gene is TRBJ1-1, the V gene TRBV9; 11 bases agree with TRBD1. Germline V gives CDR1 SGDLS, CDR2 YYNGEE. The CDR3 is made up of 13 amino acids. V lost 7 bases, J lost 4 bases, and 3 bases stayed unmatched. The DNA for the CDR3 is TGTGCCAGCGCCGGGACAGGGGGCACTGAAGCTTTCTTT. It specifies CASAGTGGTEAFF. The full variable domain, in which reference TRBV9 and TRBJ1-1 provide the parts outside the CDR3, is DSGVTQTPKHLITATGQRVTLRCSPRSGDLSVYWYQQSLDQGLQFLIQYYNGEERAKGNILERFSAQQFPDLHSELNLSSLELGDSALYFCASAGTGGTEAFFGQGTRLTVV.

The chain couples TRBV18 to TRBJ2-5; weak D call: TRBD1 (5 bases). This CDR3 contains 13 residues. CDR1 is KGHSH, CDR2 LQKENI, per germline. V was shortened by 1 base and J by 5 bases, with 8 bases between the two germline ends. CDR3 in amino acids: CASSPLKGETQYF. CDR3 coding DNA: TGTGCCAGCTCACCACTAAAGGGGGAGACCCAGTACTTC.

This clone was seen only once. Relative to the germline gene, one junction end is altered; a read error may explain this. The sample has other DNA sequences that encode this CDR3 too. This chain connects TRBV10-3 to TRBJ1-6; TRBD1 aligns across 7 bases. The CDR3 spans 13 residues. Germline lookup yields CDR1 ENHRY and CDR2 SYGVKD. CDR3 loop: CATQGPNNSPLHF. The CDR3 bases are TGTGCCACACAGGGGCCCAATAATTCCCCCCTCCACTTT.

The chain uses TRBV5-4 and TRBJ2-5; TRBD1 aligns across 7 bases. The end of the DNA fits TRBJ2-7 better, so the J call may be wrong. The CDR3 spans 11 residues. Germline V gene lookup returns CDR1 SGHNT and CDR2 YYREEE (reference sequence). The CDR3 region has the DNA TGTGCCATCTCACAGGGGTTCGAGCAGTACTTC. As protein: CAISQGFEQYF.

The J gene is TRBJ1-1, the V gene TRBV19, with no clear D. With 7 bases removed from V and 1 base from J, the gap between germline ends came to 13 bases. The CDR3 covers 14 residues. In germline, CDR1 is LNHDA, CDR2 SQIVND (reference sequence). CDR3 sequence: CASKSGITNTEAFF. CDR3 in DNA: TGTGCCAGTAAAAGCGGAATTACGAACACTGAAGCTTTCTTT.

The chain carries TRBV6-4 and TRBJ1-2; D remains unclear. CDR1 is MRHNA, CDR2 SNTAGT, per germline. The ends were cut back, 3 bases at V and 7 bases at J, with 12 bases in the middle. The CDR3 is made up of 13 amino acids. CDR3 residues: CASSEQPQSGYTF. CDR3 DNA sequence: TGTGCCAGCAGTGAACAGCCTCAGTCTGGCTACACCTTC.

This clone was found a few times. J is TRBJ1-2 and V is TRBV6-1; 8 bases match TRBD1. CDR1 and CDR2 from the germline V gene are MNHNS and SASEGT. This CDR3 contains 17 residues. J was trimmed by 2 bases and V by 4 bases; bases with no gene match: 12. The CDR3 DNA sequence: TGTGCCAGCAGTGGCAGTCGTTCGCAGGGGGCAAACTATGGCTACACCTTC. Encoded protein: CASSGSRSQGANYGYTF.

This clone was found once. The chain couples TRBV5-1 to TRBJ2-2; D possibly corresponds to TRBD1 (5 bases). This CDR3 is built from 14 residues. Trimming cost V 7 bases and J 8 bases, with 18 bases left between them. Per the germline V gene, CDR1 is SGHRS and CDR2 is YFSETQ. The CDR3 nucleotides read TGCGCCAGCTGGACCCAACAGGCCACAGGGGAGCTGTTTTTT. Its protein product is CASWTQQATGELFF.

This chain joins TRBV5-7 and TRBJ2-3; TRBD1 aligns across 7 bases. TRBV5-7 falls under the ORF class, with uncertain function. The CDR3 is 16 residues long. The J segment lost 2 bases and the V segment lost 2 bases, leaving 8 bases of the junction unmatched. As DNA, the CDR3 is TGTGCCAGCAGCTTTTTTGCAGGGGGTCCCACAGATACGCAGTATTTT. This translates into CASSFFAGGPTDTQYF.

Concerning this clone: The CDR3 does not end in the conserved phenylalanine or tryptophan, so this is likely a read error. It is unclear where the CDR3 begins or ends on the DNA, so no DNA is shown, and the CDR3 is as TCRdb lists it. This chain uses TRBV10-1 with TRBJ1-6; the table gives TRBD1 as D, unverified against the DNA. A total of 14 residues make up the CDR3, ends included. Germline-derived CDR1 and CDR2 are WNHNN and SYGVQD (reference sequence). The CDR3 protein is CASSRRTGRLALHV.

The chain couples TRBV6-1 to TRBJ2-3; TRBD1 agrees at 9 bases. Germline-derived CDR1 and CDR2 are MNHNS and SASEGT. The J segment lost 6 bases and the V segment lost 2 bases, leaving 9 bases of the junction unmatched. CDR3 length: 16 residues. CDR3 DNA sequence: TGTGCCAGCAGTGAAAGGTCCCGGACAGGGGTTGATACGCAGTATTTT. It is translated as CASSERSRTGVDTQYF.

This clone was counted only a few times. This sequence joins TRBV5-6 and TRBJ1-5; perhaps TRBD1 as D (6 bases). V was trimmed by 1 base and J by 4 bases, leaving 15 bases between them. Germline CDR1 is SGHDT and CDR2 is YYEEEE. This CDR3 contains 16 residues. This CDR3 is CASSLNRGTGNQPQHF. The CDR3 DNA reads TGTGCCAGCAGCTTGAATAGGGGGACGGGGAATCAGCCCCAGCATTTT.